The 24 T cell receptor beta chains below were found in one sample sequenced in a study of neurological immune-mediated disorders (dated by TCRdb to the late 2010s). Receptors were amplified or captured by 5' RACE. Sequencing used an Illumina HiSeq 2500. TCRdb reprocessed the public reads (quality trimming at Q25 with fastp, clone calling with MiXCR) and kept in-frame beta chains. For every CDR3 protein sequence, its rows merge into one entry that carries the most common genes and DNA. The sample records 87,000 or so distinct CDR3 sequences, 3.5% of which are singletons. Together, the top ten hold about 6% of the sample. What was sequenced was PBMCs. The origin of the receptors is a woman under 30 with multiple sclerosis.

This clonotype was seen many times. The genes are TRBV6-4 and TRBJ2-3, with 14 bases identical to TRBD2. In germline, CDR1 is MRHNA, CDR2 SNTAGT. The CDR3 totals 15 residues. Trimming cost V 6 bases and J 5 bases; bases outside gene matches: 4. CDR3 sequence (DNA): TGTGCCAGCAGCTCGGGACTAGCGGGGGTAGATACGCAGTATTTT. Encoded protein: CASSSGLAGVDTQYF.

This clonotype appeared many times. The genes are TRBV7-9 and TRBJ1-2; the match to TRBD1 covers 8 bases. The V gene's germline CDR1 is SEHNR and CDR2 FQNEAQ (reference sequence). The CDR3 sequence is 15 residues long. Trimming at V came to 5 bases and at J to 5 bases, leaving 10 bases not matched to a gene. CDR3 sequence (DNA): TGTGCCAGCAGCCTTACCACCCGACAGGGGTATGGCTACACCTTC. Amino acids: CASSLTTRQGYGYTF.

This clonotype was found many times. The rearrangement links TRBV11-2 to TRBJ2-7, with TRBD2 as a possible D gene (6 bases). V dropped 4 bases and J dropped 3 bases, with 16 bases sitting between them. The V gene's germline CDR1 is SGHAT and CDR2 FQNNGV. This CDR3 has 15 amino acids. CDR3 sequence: CASSSKRATHYEQYF. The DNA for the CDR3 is TGTGCCAGCAGCTCGAAGCGGGCGACTCACTACGAGCAGTACTTC.

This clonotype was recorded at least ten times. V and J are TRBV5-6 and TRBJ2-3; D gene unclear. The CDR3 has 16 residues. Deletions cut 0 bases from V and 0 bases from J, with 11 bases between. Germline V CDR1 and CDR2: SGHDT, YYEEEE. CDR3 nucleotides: TGTGCCAGCAGCTTGGTGCGGCAGGTCAGCACAGATACGCAGTATTTT. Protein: CASSLVRQVSTDTQYF.

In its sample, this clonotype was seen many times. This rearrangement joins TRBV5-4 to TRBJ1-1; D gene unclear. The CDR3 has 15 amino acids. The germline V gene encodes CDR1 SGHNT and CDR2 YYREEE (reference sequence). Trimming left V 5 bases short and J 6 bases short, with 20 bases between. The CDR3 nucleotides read TGTGCCAGCAGTCCTCCTGGGAGCTCTCGGGCTGAAGCTTTCTTT. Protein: CASSPPGSSRAEAFF.

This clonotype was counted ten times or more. The CDR3 nucleotides read TGTGCCTGGAGTGACGGACAGGGGGCGAAGAGCACAGATACGCAGTATTTT. Protein: CAWSDGQGAKSTDTQYF. V usage is TRBV30 and J usage is TRBJ2-3, with 11 bases identical to TRBD1. The CDR3 contains 17 residues. From germline, CDR1 is GTSNPN and CDR2 SVGIG (reference sequence). Trimming removed 1 base from V and 0 bases from J; junction bases left unmatched: 6.

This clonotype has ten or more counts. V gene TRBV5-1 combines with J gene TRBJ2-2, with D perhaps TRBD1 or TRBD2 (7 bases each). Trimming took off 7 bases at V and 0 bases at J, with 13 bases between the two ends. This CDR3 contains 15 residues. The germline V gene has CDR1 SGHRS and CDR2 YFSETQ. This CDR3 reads CASWGGGANTGELFF. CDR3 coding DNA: TGCGCCAGCTGGGGAGGGGGCGCGAACACCGGGGAGCTGTTTTTT.

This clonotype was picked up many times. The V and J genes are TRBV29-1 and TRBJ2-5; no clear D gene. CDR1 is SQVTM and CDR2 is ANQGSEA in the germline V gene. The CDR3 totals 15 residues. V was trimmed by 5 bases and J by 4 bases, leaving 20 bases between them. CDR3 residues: CSVLTPGPFRETQYF. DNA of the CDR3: TGCAGCGTTCTGACCCCCGGGCCATTCAGAGAGACCCAGTACTTC.

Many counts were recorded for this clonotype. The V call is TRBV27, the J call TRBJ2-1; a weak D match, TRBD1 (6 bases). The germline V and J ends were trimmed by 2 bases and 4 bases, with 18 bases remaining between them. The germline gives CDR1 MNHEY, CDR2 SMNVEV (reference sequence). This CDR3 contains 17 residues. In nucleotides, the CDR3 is TGTGCCAGCAGTTTACTTACAGGGTTTAGCCGTTACAATGAGCAGTTCTTC. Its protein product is CASSLLTGFSRYNEQFF.

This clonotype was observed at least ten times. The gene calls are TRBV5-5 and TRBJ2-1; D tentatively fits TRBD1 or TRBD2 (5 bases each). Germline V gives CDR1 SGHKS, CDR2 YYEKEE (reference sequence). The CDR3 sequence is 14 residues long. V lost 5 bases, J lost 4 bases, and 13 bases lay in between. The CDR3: CASSQGRRYNEQFF. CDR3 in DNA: TGTGCCAGCAGTCAGGGACGGCGGTACAATGAGCAGTTCTTC.

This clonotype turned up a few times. Here the CDR3 reads CASTPTAINSGNTIYF. DNA for the CDR3: TGCGCCAGCACCCCCACGGCCATTAACTCTGGAAACACCATATATTTT. The chain is built from TRBV4-1 and TRBJ1-3; unclear D gene. CDR1 is MGHRA and CDR2 is YSYEKL in the germline V gene. Trimming shortened V by 7 bases and J by 0 bases, and 16 bases separated the two germline ends. The CDR3 is 16 amino acids.

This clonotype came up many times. The CDR3 bases are TGTGCCAGCAGCTTAGTGAGCGGGAGGGCTATGCATGAGCAGTTCTTC. Protein sequence: CASSLVSGRAMHEQFF. V gene TRBV11-2 combines with J gene TRBJ2-1; 10 bases agree with TRBD2. V was clipped by 1 base and J by 8 bases; unmatched bases: 8. The CDR3 has 16 amino acids. Per germline, CDR1 SGHAT and CDR2 FQNNGV.

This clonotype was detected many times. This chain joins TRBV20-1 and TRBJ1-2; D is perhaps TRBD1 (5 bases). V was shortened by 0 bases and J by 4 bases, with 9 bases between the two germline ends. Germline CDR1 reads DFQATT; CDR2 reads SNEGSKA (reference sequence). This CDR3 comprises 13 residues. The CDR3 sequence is CSARDLGGYGYTF. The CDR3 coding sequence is TGCAGTGCTAGAGATCTCGGGGGCTATGGCTACACCTTC.

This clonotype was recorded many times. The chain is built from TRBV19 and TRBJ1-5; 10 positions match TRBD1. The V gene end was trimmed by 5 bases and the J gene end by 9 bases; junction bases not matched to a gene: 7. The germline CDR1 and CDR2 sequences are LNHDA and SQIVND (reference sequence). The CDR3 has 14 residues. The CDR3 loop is CASSDRGLVTPQHF. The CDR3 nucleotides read TGTGCCAGTAGTGACAGGGGGCTCGTTACGCCCCAGCATTTT.

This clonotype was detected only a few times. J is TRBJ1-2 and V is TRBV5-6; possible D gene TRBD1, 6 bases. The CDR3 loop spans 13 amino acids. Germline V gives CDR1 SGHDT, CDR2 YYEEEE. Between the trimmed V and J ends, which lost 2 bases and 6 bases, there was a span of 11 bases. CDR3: CASSLVQGNGYTF. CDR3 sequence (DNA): TGTGCCAGCAGCTTAGTTCAGGGGAATGGCTACACCTTC.

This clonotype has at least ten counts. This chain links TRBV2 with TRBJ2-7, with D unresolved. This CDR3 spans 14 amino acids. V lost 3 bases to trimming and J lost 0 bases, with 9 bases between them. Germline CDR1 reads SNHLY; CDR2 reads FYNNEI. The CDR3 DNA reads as TGTGCCAGCAGTGAGGAGACCGGCTCCTACGAGCAGTACTTC. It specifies CASSEETGSYEQYF.

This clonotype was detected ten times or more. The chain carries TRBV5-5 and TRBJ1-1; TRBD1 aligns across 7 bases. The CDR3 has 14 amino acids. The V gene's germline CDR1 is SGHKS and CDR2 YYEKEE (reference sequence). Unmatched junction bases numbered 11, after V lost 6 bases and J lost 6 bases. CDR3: CASNQGGVKAEAFF. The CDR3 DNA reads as TGTGCCAGCAACCAGGGGGGGGTGAAGGCTGAAGCTTTCTTT.

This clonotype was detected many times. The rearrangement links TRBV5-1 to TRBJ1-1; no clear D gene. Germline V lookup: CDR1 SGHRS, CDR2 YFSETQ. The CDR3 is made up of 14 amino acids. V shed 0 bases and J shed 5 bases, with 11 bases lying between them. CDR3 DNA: TGCGCCAGCAGCTTGGACACCCGGGAAACTGAAGCTTTCTTT. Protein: CASSLDTRETEAFF. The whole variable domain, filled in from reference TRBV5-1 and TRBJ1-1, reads KAGVTQTPRYLIKTRGQQVTLSCSPISGHRSVSWYQQTPGQGLQFLFEYFSETQRNKGNFPGRFSGRQFSNSRSEMNVSTLELGDSALYLCASSLDTRETEAFFGQGTRLTVV.

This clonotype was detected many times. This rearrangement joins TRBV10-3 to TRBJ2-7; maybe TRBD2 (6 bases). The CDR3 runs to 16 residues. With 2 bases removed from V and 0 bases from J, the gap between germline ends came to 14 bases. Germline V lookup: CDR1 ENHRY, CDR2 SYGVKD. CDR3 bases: TGTGCCATCAGTGAGGCCAGCGGGCTAAGCTCCTACGAGCAGTACTTC. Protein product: CAISEASGLSSYEQYF.

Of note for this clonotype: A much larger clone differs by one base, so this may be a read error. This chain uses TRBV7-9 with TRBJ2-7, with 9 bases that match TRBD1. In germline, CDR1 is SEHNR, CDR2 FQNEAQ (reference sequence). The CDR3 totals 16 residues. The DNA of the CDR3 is TGTACCAGCAGCTTAACCGGGACAGGGAGCTCCTACGAGCAGTACTTC. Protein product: CTSSLTGTGSSYEQYF.

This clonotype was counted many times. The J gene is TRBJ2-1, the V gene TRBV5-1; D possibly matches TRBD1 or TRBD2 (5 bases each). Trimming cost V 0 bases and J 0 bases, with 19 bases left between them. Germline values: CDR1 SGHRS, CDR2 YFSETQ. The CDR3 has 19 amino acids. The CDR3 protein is CASSLGPQGRLLSYNEQFF. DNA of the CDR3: TGCGCCAGCAGCTTGGGGCCCCAGGGACGGCTGCTCTCCTACAATGAGCAGTTCTTC. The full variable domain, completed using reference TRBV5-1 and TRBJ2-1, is KAGVTQTPRYLIKTRGQQVTLSCSPISGHRSVSWYQQTPGQGLQFLFEYFSETQRNKGNFPGRFSGRQFSNSRSEMNVSTLELGDSALYLCASSLGPQGRLLSYNEQFFGPGTRLTVL.

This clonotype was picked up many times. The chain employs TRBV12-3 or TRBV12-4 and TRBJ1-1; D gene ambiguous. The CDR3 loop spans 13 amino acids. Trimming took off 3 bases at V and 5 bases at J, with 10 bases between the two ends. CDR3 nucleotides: TGTGCCAGCAGTTTCCGGGGTCGAACTGAAGCTTTCTTT. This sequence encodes CASSFRGRTEAFF.

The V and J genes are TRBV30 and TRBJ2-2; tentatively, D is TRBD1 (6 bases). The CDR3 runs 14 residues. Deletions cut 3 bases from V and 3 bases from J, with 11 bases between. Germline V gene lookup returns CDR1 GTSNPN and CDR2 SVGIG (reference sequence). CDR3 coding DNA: TGTGCCTGGAGAGGAACAGGGCACACCGGGGAGCTGTTTTTT. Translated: CAWRGTGHTGELFF.

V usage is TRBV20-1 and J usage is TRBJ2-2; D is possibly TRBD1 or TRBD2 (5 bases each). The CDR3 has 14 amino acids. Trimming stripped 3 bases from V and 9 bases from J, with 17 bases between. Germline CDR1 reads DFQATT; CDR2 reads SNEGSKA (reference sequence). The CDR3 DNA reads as TGCAGTGCTAGCCGACCGCCCGGGACCCGGGAGCTGTTTTTT. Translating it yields CSASRPPGTRELFF.